This T cell receptor (beta chain) was retrieved from a study of T-cell memory formation after mild COVID-19. Study at large: Largely, TCR clusters stayed within a single donor. Points from the study as a whole: Among CD4+ contracting clones, most were CM and EM, and CD8+ ones EMRA.

This clonotype showed up just a few times. Its cognate antigen is unknown. 5'RACE, which relied on constant-segment primers, yielded TCR alpha and TCR beta cDNA libraries carrying sample barcodes and UMIs. One entry per CDR3 protein, called by TCRdb with MiXCR from the 5' RACE reads. The sample carries about 500,000 distinct CDR3 sequences, about 20% recorded once. Trimming pared 3 bases from V and 8 bases from J, leaving 10 bases between. The CDR3 has 12 amino acids. The sample was PBMCs or a T cell subset sorted from them (not recorded which). The V call is TRBV12-3 or TRBV12-4, the J call TRBJ1-2; D is uncertain. This receptor was taken from an adult woman who had mild COVID-19 (a few samples of this study predate the infection). Cell type and time point are not known. The CDR3 bases are TGTGCCAGCAGTTTCCGGGTGATCGGCTACACCTTC. It translates to CASSFRVIGYTF.